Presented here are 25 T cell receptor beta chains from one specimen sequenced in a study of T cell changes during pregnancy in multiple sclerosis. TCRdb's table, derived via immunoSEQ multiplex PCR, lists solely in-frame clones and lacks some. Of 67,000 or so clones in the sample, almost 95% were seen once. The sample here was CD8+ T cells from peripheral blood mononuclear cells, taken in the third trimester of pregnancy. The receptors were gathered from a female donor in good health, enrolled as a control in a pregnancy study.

The CDR3 protein is CASSLVGDTPNYGYTF. In DNA form, the CDR3 reads TGTGCCAGCAGCCTTGTGGGAGACACCCCTAACTATGGCTACACCTTC. The chain combines TRBV5-4 with TRBJ1-2; D not certain. This CDR3 region has 16 residues. Between the trimmed V and J ends, which lost 4 bases and 0 bases, there was a span of 16 bases. Germline V CDR1 and CDR2: SGHNT, YYREEE (reference sequence).

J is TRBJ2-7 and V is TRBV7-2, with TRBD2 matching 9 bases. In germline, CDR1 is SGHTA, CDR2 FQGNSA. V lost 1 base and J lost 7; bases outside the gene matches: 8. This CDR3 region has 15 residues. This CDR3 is CASSLEGTSFGEQYF. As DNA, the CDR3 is TGTGCCAGCAGCTTAGAGGGGACTAGCTTTGGGGAGCAGTACTTC.

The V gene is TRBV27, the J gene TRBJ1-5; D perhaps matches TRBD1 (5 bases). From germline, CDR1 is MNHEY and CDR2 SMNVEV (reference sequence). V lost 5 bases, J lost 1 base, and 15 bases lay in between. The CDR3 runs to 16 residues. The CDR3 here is CASSRAGVQSNQPQHF. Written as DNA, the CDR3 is TGTGCCAGCAGTCGAGCGGGGGTGCAGAGCAATCAGCCCCAGCATTTT.

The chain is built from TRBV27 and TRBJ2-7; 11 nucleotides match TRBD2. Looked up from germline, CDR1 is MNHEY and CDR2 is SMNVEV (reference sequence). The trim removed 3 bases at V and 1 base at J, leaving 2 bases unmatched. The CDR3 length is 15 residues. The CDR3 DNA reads TGTGCCAGCAGTTTTACTAGCGGGGGTTCCTACGAGCAGTACTTC. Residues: CASSFTSGGSYEQYF.

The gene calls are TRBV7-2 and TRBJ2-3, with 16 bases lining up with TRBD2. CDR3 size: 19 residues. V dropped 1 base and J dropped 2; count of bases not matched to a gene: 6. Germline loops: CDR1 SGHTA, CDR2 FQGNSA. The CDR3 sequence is CASSLGPGLAGGLTDTQYF. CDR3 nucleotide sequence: TGTGCCAGCAGCTTAGGACCGGGACTAGCGGGGGGGCTCACAGATACGCAGTATTTT.

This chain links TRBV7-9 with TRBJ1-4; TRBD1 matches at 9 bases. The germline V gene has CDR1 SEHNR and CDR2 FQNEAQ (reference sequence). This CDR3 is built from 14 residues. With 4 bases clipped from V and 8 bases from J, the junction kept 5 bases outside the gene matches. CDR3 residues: CASSSRTGVEKLFF. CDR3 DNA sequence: TGTGCCAGCAGCTCCCGGACAGGGGTCGAAAAACTGTTTTTT.

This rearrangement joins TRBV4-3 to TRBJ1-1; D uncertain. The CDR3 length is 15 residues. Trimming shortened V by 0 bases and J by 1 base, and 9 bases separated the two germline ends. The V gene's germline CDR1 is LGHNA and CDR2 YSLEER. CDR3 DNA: TGCGCCAGCAGCCAAGATAGCCAGCAGAACACTGAAGCTTTCTTT. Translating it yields CASSQDSQQNTEAFF.

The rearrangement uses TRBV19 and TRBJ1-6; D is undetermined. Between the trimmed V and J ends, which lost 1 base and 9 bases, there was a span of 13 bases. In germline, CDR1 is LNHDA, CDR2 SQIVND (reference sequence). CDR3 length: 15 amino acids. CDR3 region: CASSIVEVFGSPLHF. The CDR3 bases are TGTGCCAGTAGTATAGTGGAGGTGTTTGGTTCACCCCTCCACTTT.

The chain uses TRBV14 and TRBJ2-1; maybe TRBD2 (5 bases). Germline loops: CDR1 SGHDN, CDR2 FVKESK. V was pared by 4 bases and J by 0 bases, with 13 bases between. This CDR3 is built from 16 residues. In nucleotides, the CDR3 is TGTGCCAGCAGCCCACACACCGGAGGCTCCTACAATGAGCAGTTCTTC. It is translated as CASSPHTGGSYNEQFF.

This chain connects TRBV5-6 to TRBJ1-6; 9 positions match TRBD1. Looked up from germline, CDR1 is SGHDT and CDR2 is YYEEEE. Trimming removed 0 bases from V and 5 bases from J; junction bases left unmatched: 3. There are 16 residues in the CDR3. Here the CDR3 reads CASSLVGDRDNSPLHF. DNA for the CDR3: TGTGCCAGCAGCTTGGTCGGGGACAGGGATAATTCACCCCTCCACTTT. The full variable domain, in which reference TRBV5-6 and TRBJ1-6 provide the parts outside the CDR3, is DAGVTQSPTHLIKTRGQQVTLRCSPKSGHDTVSWYQQALGQGPQFIFQYYEEEERQRGNFPDRFSGHQFPNYSSELNVNALLLGDSALYLCASSLVGDRDNSPLHFGNGTRLTVT.

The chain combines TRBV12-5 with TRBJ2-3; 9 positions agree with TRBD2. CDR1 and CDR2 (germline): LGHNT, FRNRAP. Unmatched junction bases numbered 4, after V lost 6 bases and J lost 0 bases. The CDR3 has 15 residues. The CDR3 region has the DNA TGTGCTAGTGGCACTAGCGGGTTTAGCACAGATACGCAGTATTTT. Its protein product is CASGTSGFSTDTQYF. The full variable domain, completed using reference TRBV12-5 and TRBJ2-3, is DARVTQTPRHKVTEMGQEVTMRCQPILGHNTVFWYRQTMMQGLELLAYFRNRAPLDDSGMPKDRFSAEMPDATLATLKIQPSEPRDSAVYFCASGTSGFSTDTQYFGPGTRLTVL.

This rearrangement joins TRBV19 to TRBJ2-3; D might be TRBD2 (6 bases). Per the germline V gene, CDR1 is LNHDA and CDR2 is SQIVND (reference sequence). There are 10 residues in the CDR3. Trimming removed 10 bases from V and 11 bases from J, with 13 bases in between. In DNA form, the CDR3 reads TGTGCCACATCGGGGGATCAGCAGTATTTT. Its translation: CATSGDQQYF.

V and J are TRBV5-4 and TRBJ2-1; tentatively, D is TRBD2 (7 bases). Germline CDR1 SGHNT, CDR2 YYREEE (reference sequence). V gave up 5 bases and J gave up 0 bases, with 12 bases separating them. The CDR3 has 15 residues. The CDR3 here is CASRGGAPSYNEQFF. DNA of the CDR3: TGTGCCAGCAGGGGGGGGGCGCCCTCCTACAATGAGCAGTTCTTC.

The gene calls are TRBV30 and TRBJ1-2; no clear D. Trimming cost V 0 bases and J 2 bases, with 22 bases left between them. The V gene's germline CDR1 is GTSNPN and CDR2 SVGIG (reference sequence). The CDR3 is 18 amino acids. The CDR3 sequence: CAWSVAGYLPKANYGYTF. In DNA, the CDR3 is TGTGCCTGGAGTGTAGCAGGCTATCTCCCGAAAGCCAACTATGGCTACACCTTC.

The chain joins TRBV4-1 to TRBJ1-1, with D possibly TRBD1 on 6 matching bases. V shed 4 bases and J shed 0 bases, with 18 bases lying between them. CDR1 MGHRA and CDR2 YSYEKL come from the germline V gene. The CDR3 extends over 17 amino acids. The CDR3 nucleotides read TGCGCCAGCAGCCGAGTAACCCCAGGGGCAATGAACACTGAAGCTTTCTTT. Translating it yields CASSRVTPGAMNTEAFF.

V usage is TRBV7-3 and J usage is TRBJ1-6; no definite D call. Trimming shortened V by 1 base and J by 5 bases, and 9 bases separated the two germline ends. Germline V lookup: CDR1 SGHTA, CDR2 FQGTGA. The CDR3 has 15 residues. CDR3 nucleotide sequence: TGTGCCAGCAGCTTAAGAGGCCAGAATAATTCACCCCTCCACTTT. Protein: CASSLRGQNNSPLHF. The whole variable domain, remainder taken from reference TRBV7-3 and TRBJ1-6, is GAGVSQTPSNKVTEKGKYVELRCDPISGHTALYWYRQSLGQGPEFLIYFQGTGAADDSGLPNDRFFAVRPEGSVSTLKIQRTERGDSAVYLCASSLRGQNNSPLHFGNGTRLTVT.

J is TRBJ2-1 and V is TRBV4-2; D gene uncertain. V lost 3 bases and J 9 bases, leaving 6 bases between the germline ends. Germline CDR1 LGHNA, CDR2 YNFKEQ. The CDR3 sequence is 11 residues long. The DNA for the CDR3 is TGTGCCAGCAGCCACGGCGGTGAGCAGTTCTTC. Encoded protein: CASSHGGEQFF.

The CDR3, as DNA: TGTGCCAGTAGCTTGGACAGGGAAGAGACCCAGTACTTC. It encodes CASSLDREETQYF. The chain recombines TRBV19 with TRBJ2-5; TRBD1 aligns across 8 bases. The CDR3 length is 13 residues. V gave up 6 bases and J gave up 3 bases; unmatched junction bases: 3. Looked up from germline, CDR1 is LNHDA and CDR2 is SQIVND (reference sequence).

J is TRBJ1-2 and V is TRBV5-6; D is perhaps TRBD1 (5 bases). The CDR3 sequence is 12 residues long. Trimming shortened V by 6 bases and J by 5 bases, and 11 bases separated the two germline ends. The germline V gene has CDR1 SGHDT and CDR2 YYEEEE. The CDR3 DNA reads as TGTGCCAGCACCGCGGGGGAGTATGGCTACACCTTC. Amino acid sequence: CASTAGEYGYTF.

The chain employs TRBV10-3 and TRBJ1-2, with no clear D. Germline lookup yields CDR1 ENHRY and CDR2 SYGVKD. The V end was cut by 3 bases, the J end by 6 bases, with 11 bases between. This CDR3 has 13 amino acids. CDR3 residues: CAISDLDSDGYTF. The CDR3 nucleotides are TGTGCCATCAGTGACCTAGACTCGGATGGCTACACCTTC.

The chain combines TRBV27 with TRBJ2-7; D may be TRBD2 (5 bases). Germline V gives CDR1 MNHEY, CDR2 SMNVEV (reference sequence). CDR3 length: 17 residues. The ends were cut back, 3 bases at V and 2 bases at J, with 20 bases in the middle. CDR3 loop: CASSFGGKTGSPYEQYF. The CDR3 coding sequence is TGTGCCAGCAGTTTTGGTGGCAAAACGGGGTCACCCTACGAGCAGTACTTC.

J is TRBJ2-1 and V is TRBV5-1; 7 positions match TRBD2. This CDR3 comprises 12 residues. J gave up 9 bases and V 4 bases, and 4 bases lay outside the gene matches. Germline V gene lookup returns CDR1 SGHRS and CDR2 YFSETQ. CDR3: CASSNQRGEQFF. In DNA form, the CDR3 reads TGCGCCAGCAGCAACCAGCGGGGTGAGCAGTTCTTC.

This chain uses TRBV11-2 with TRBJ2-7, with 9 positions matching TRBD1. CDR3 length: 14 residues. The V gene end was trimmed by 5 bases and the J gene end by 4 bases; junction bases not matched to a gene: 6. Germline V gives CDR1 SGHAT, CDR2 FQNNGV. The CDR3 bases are TGTGCCAGCAGCCGGGGGACAGGGACATACGAGCAGTACTTC. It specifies CASSRGTGTYEQYF.

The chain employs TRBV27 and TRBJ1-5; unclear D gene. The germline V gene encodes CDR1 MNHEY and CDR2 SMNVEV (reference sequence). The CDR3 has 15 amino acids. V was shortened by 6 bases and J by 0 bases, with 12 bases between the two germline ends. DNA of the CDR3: TGTGCCAGCAGCTTCGCAGAAAATAGCAATCAGCCCCAGCATTTT. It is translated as CASSFAENSNQPQHF.

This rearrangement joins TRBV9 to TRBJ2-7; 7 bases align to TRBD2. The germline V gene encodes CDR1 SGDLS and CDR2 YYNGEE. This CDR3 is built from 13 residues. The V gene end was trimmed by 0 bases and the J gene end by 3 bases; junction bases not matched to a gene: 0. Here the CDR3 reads CASSVGEGYEQYF. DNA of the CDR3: TGTGCCAGCAGCGTAGGGGAGGGCTACGAGCAGTACTTC.